The 30 T cell receptor beta chains below all came from one sample that was sequenced in a study of cytomegalovirus exposure and HLA in healthy donors. The table came from immunoSEQ multiplex PCR; TCRdb's copy has only in-frame clones and leaves some out. The sample includes about 200,000 clones, around 87% of them seen just once. Sequencing was done on a sample of PBMCs. These receptors were collected from a woman between 18 and 29 years old in good health and CMV-seropositive.

The chain links TRBV7-9 to TRBJ2-3; TRBD2 might be the D (6 bases). The germline CDR1 and CDR2 sequences are SEHNR and FQNEAQ (reference sequence). V lost 1 base to trimming and J lost 0 bases, with 8 bases between them. This CDR3 has 15 residues. CDR3 nucleotides: TGTGCCAGCAGCTTAGAGGGGACTAGCACAGATACGCAGTATTTT. It translates to CASSLEGTSTDTQYF.

The chain combines TRBV2 with TRBJ1-2; 7 bases align to TRBD1. In germline, CDR1 is SNHLY, CDR2 FYNNEI. This CDR3 is 14 amino acids long. V lost 1 base to trimming and J lost 3 bases; unmatched junction nucleotides: 2. The CDR3 DNA sequence: TGTGCCAGCAGTGAAGGGCAGGGGGACTATGGCTACACCTTC. It is translated as CASSEGQGDYGYTF.

This clone was seen once. As DNA, the CDR3 is TGTGCCAGCAGCTTAGGACTAGTCCATGCGGAGACCCAGTACTTC. Translated, it gives CASSLGLVHAETQYF. The V and J genes are TRBV13 and TRBJ2-5, with D perhaps TRBD2 (5 bases). The germline V gene has CDR1 PRHDT and CDR2 FYEKMQ (reference sequence). The CDR3 has 15 residues. Trimming took off 0 bases at V and 5 bases at J, with 13 bases between the two ends.

The CDR3 DNA reads TGTGCCAGCAGCCCAGGGGCGGGAGGAAGCTCCTACGAGCAGTACTTC. It is translated as CASSPGAGGSSYEQYF. The chain uses TRBV7-6 and TRBJ2-7; TRBD2 agrees at 8 bases. V was pared by 5 bases and J by 0 bases, with 9 bases of the junction left unmatched. This CDR3 has 16 amino acids. Looked up from germline, CDR1 is SGHVS and CDR2 is FNYEAQ.

The CDR3 loop is CASSTGPGGGYTF. The CDR3 coding sequence is TGTGCCAGCAGCACGGGACCGGGGGGTGGCTACACCTTC. V usage is TRBV5-5 and J usage is TRBJ1-2, with D perhaps TRBD1 (5 bases). The CDR3 loop spans 13 amino acids. The V end lost 4 bases, the J end lost 7 bases, and 14 bases lay between the germline ends. Germline V gene sequence: CDR1 SGHKS, CDR2 YYEKEE (reference sequence). The variable domain in full, completed from reference TRBV5-5 and TRBJ1-2, reads DAGVTQSPTHLIKTRGQQVTLRCSPISGHKSVSWYQQVLGQGPQFIFQYYEKEERGRGNFPDRFSARQFPNYSSELNVNALLLGDSALYLCASSTGPGGGYTFGSGTRLTVV.

This clone was found once. The V call is TRBV10-3, the J call TRBJ2-6, with D possibly being TRBD1 (5 bases). In germline, CDR1 is ENHRY, CDR2 SYGVKD. The CDR3 runs 18 residues. V was trimmed by 6 bases and J by 0 bases, leaving 18 bases between them. CDR3 sequence (DNA): TGTGCCATCAGGACAACTGGGGCTGTGGCCTCTGGGGCCAACGTCCTGACTTTC. It is translated as CAIRTTGAVASGANVLTF.

This chain joins TRBV6-1 and TRBJ2-7, with TRBD1 as a possible D gene (6 bases). The ends were cut back, 3 bases at V and 7 bases at J, with 13 bases in the middle. The CDR3 runs 13 residues. Germline V gene data show CDR1 as MNHNS and CDR2 as SASEGT. The CDR3 nucleotides read TGTGCCAGCAGTGAGTGGGGGCGAAATGAGCAGTACTTC. Translation: CASSEWGRNEQYF.

The chain recombines TRBV28 with TRBJ2-7, with 9 bases that match TRBD2. Germline CDR1 reads MDHEN; CDR2 reads SYDVKM. CDR3 length equals 14 residues. Trimming at V came to 7 bases and at J to 0 bases, leaving 4 bases not matched to a gene. The DNA of the CDR3 is TGTGCCAGCAATGTAGCGGGAGCCTCCTACGAGCAGTACTTC. Amino acid sequence: CASNVAGASYEQYF.

The rearrangement joins TRBV5-1 to TRBJ1-5; D unclear. This CDR3 is built from 16 residues. Germline V gene lookup returns CDR1 SGHRS and CDR2 YFSETQ. Trimming shortened V by 4 bases and J by 1 base, and 15 bases separated the two germline ends. Written as DNA, the CDR3 is TGCGCCAGCAGCCCGGAGGGCTTCGGAAGCAATCAGCCCCAGCATTTT. Translation: CASSPEGFGSNQPQHF.

This chain joins TRBV10-3 and TRBJ1-2; possible D gene TRBD1, 6 bases. Trimming shortened V by 4 bases and J by 0 bases, and 12 bases separated the two germline ends. The germline CDR1 and CDR2 sequences are ENHRY and SYGVKD. The CDR3 spans 15 residues. In DNA, the CDR3 is TGTGCCATCAGTGCTGGACAGCGAGCTAACTATGGCTACACCTTC. As protein: CAISAGQRANYGYTF.

The chain employs TRBV11-2 and TRBJ1-2; no reliable D call. The CDR3 loop spans 17 amino acids. The V gene's germline CDR1 is SGHAT and CDR2 FQNNGV. Trimming removed 5 bases from V and 3 bases from J, with 22 bases in between. CDR3 amino acids: CASSPRIHPGEDYGYTF. CDR3 DNA sequence: TGTGCCAGCAGCCCCCGGATCCATCCGGGTGAGGACTATGGCTACACCTTC. The whole variable domain, remainder taken from reference TRBV11-2 and TRBJ1-2, is EAGVAQSPRYKIIEKRQSVAFWCNPISGHATLYWYQQILGQGPKLLIQFQNNGVVDDSQLPKDRFSAERLKGVDSTLKIQPAKLEDSAVYLCASSPRIHPGEDYGYTFGSGTRLTVV.

This chain joins TRBV7-9 and TRBJ1-1; perhaps TRBD1 as D (6 bases). CDR3 length equals 13 residues. The germline gives CDR1 SEHNR, CDR2 FQNEAQ (reference sequence). V was cut by 3 bases and J by 3 bases, with 8 bases left in between. CDR3 region: CASSFSGDTEAFF. CDR3 coding DNA: TGTGCCAGCAGCTTTTCAGGGGACACTGAAGCTTTCTTT. The variable domain in full, with the rest retrieved from reference TRBV7-9 and TRBJ1-1, is DTGVSQNPRHKITKRGQNVTFRCDPISEHNRLYWYRQTLGQGPEFLTYFQNEAQLEKSRLLSDRFSAERPKGSFSTLEIQRTEQGDSAMYLCASSFSGDTEAFFGQGTRLTVV.

This chain links TRBV18 with TRBJ1-1; a possible D gene is TRBD1 (5 bases). CDR3 length: 15 residues. Trimming took 1 base from V and 1 from J, leaving 10 bases between them. CDR1 and CDR2 (germline): KGHSH, LQKENI. This CDR3 is CASSPRVQGNTEAFF. In DNA, the CDR3 is TGTGCCAGCTCACCACGGGTGCAGGGGAACACTGAAGCTTTCTTT.

This sequence joins TRBV5-1 and TRBJ2-2, with D perhaps matching TRBD1 (5 bases). The CDR3 sequence is 15 residues long. With 4 bases removed from V and 7 bases from J, the gap between germline ends came to 17 bases. CDR1 SGHRS and CDR2 YFSETQ come from the germline V gene. CDR3 nucleotide sequence: TGCGCCAGCAGCGACTCAGGGTCCGTACTCGGGGAGCTGTTTTTT. Translated, it gives CASSDSGSVLGELFF.

The V gene is TRBV6-1, the J gene TRBJ2-5, with D perhaps TRBD2 (5 bases). Germline assignment: CDR1 MNHNS and CDR2 SASEGT. The V gene lost 1 base and the J gene lost 0 bases, with 12 bases spanning the gap. This CDR3 comprises 16 residues. The CDR3 sequence: CASSEEERSYQETQYF. CDR3 nucleotide sequence: TGTGCCAGCAGTGAAGAGGAGCGGTCCTACCAAGAGACCCAGTACTTC.

The chain joins TRBV5-4 to TRBJ1-1; TRBD1 matches at 8 bases. V dropped 3 bases and J dropped 5; count of bases not matched to a gene: 15. The germline CDR1 and CDR2 sequences are SGHNT and YYREEE (reference sequence). The CDR3 contains 17 residues. The CDR3 bases are TGTGCCAGCAGCTCCAGCATTACAGGGGGTATGGGGACTGAAGCTTTCTTT. Translated: CASSSSITGGMGTEAFF.

The chain links TRBV13 to TRBJ2-7; a weak D match, TRBD2 (5 bases). The V end was cut by 5 bases, the J end by 4 bases, with 12 bases between. Germline assignment: CDR1 PRHDT and CDR2 FYEKMQ (reference sequence). The CDR3 sequence is 13 residues long. The CDR3 reads CASSPARGYEQYF. The CDR3 coding sequence is TGTGCCAGCAGCCCCGCAAGAGGGTACGAGCAGTACTTC.

The chain has TRBV7-9 and TRBJ1-5, with 7 bases matching TRBD1. Looked up from germline, CDR1 is SEHNR and CDR2 is FQNEAQ (reference sequence). The CDR3 contains 15 residues. V was pared by 5 bases and J by 3 bases, with 7 bases of the junction left unmatched. The DNA of the CDR3 is TGTGCCAGCAGCCGAGACAGGGAGCTCAATCAGCCCCAGCATTTT. Amino acid sequence: CASSRDRELNQPQHF. The variable domain in full, with the rest retrieved from reference TRBV7-9 and TRBJ1-5, is DTGVSQNPRHKITKRGQNVTFRCDPISEHNRLYWYRQTLGQGPEFLTYFQNEAQLEKSRLLSDRFSAERPKGSFSTLEIQRTEQGDSAMYLCASSRDRELNQPQHFGDGTRLSIL.

This clone is categorized as medium-sized. The chain combines TRBV6-1 with TRBJ2-7, with 11 nucleotides matching TRBD1. Trimming cost V 3 bases and J 5 bases; bases outside gene matches: 9. The CDR3 spans 16 residues. The germline V gene has CDR1 MNHNS and CDR2 SASEGT. CDR3 sequence: CASSEIEGQGEHEQYF. The DNA of the CDR3 is TGTGCCAGCAGTGAGATAGAGGGACAGGGGGAGCACGAGCAGTACTTC.

The chain uses TRBV28 and TRBJ1-5; D is uncertain. V was cut by 7 bases and J by 3 bases, with 4 bases left in between. The CDR3 is 11 residues long. CDR1 and CDR2 (germline): MDHEN, SYDVKM. The CDR3 region is CASNINQPQHF. CDR3 sequence (DNA): TGTGCCAGCAATATCAATCAGCCCCAGCATTTT.

Here the CDR3 reads CASSTLESSYNEQFF. Written as DNA, the CDR3 is TGTGCCAGCAGTACTCTAGAGAGCTCCTACAATGAGCAGTTCTTC. The V gene is TRBV27, the J gene TRBJ2-1, with D hard to call. The germline V gene has CDR1 MNHEY and CDR2 SMNVEV (reference sequence). With 5 bases removed from V and 0 bases from J, the gap between germline ends came to 11 bases. This CDR3 spans 15 amino acids.

J is TRBJ2-1 and V is TRBV5-5; 11 bases map to TRBD2. The V segment lost 8 bases and the J segment 8 bases; nucleotides outside the gene matches: 9. This CDR3 is 14 amino acids long. From germline, CDR1 is SGHKS and CDR2 YYEKEE (reference sequence). The CDR3 reads CASVGLAGGDEQFF. As DNA, the CDR3 is TGTGCCAGTGTGGGGCTAGCGGGAGGTGATGAGCAGTTCTTC.

V and J are TRBV28 and TRBJ1-1; D call uncertain. This CDR3 has 13 amino acids. In germline, CDR1 is MDHEN, CDR2 SYDVKM. Trimming left V 6 bases short and J 5 bases short, with 13 bases between. In nucleotides, the CDR3 is TGTGCCAGCAGATACCTAGAGGGAACTGAAGCTTTCTTT. Residues: CASRYLEGTEAFF.

The V and J genes are TRBV19 and TRBJ1-1; 8 bases are shared with TRBD1. The CDR3 covers 13 residues. The germline CDR1 and CDR2 sequences are LNHDA and SQIVND (reference sequence). The V gene end was trimmed by 4 bases and the J gene end by 5 bases; junction bases not matched to a gene: 3. The CDR3 region has the DNA TGTGCCAGTAGTACGGACAGGGAGACTGAAGCTTTCTTT. Its protein is CASSTDRETEAFF.

The rearrangement uses TRBV14 and TRBJ1-2; 12 bases are a match to TRBD1. The CDR3 loop spans 17 amino acids. V lost 1 base to trimming and J lost 4 bases; unmatched junction nucleotides: 7. Germline lookup yields CDR1 SGHDN and CDR2 FVKESK. CDR3 nucleotides: TGTGCCAGCAGCCAAGTAGGGACAGGGGGCATTGCCTATGGCTACACCTTC. This gives the protein CASSQVGTGGIAYGYTF.

The V gene is TRBV6-1, the J gene TRBJ1-1; D is undetermined. The CDR3 is made up of 12 amino acids. The V gene lost 2 bases and the J gene lost 10 bases, with 11 bases spanning the gap. The V gene's germline CDR1 is MNHNS and CDR2 SASEGT. The CDR3, as DNA: TGTGCCAGCAGTGAATTCGGAGTGGGAGCTTTCTTT. This translates into CASSEFGVGAFF.

The chain links TRBV27 to TRBJ2-1, with D perhaps TRBD2 (6 bases). The CDR3 loop spans 14 amino acids. V was clipped by 8 bases and J by 4 bases, with 15 bases between them. Germline-derived CDR1 and CDR2 are MNHEY and SMNVEV (reference sequence). The CDR3 spells CASGPRGRYNEQFF. CDR3 sequence (DNA): TGTGCCAGCGGGCCTCGTGGGAGGTACAATGAGCAGTTCTTC.

A single count supports this clone. The chain has TRBV5-4 and TRBJ2-1; no definite D call. Per germline, CDR1 SGHNT and CDR2 YYREEE (reference sequence). The CDR3 loop spans 15 amino acids. V lost 6 bases to trimming and J lost 1 base, with 14 bases between them. The CDR3 here is CASTQVRHSYNEQFF. The CDR3 region has the DNA TGTGCCAGCACTCAAGTGAGGCATTCCTACAATGAGCAGTTCTTC.

The chain is built from TRBV7-2 and TRBJ1-4; weak D call: TRBD1 (6 bases). V was pared by 0 bases and J by 8 bases, with 13 bases between. This CDR3 contains 15 residues. CDR1 is SGHTA and CDR2 is FQGNSA in the germline V gene. The CDR3 protein is CASSLAQGRGEKLFF. The DNA for the CDR3 is TGTGCCAGCAGCTTAGCCCAGGGGCGTGGGGAAAAACTGTTTTTT.

The genes are TRBV27 and TRBJ2-7, with 9 bases aligning to TRBD2. CDR1 and CDR2 (germline): MNHEY, SMNVEV (reference sequence). The CDR3 contains 13 residues. V lost 6 bases and J lost 1; bases outside the gene matches: 1. CDR3 sequence: CASRTSGSYEQYF. For the CDR3, the DNA is TGTGCCAGCAGGACTAGCGGTTCCTACGAGCAGTACTTC.